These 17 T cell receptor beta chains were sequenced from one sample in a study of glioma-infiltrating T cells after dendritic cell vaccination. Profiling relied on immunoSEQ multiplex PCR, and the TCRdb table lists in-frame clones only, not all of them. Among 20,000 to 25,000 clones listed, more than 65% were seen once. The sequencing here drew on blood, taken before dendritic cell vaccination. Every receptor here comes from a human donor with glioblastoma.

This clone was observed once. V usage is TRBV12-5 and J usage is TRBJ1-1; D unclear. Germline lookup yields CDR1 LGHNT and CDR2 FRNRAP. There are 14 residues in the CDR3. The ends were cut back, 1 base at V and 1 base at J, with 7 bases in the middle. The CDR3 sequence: CASGLGGRNTEAFF. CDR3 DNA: TGTGCTAGTGGTTTGGGAGGCCGGAACACTGAAGCTTTCTTT.

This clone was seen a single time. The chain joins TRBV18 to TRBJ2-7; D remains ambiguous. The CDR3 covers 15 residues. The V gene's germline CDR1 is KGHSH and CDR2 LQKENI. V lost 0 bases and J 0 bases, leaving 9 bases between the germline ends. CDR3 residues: CASSPPWASSYEQYF. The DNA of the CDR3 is TGTGCCAGCTCACCACCCTGGGCCTCCTCCTACGAGCAGTACTTC.

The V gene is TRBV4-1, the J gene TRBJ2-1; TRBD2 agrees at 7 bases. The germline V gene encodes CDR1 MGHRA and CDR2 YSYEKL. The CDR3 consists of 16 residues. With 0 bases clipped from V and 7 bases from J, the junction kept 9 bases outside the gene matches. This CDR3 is CASSQDGRGLGNEQFF. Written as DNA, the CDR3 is TGCGCCAGCAGCCAAGATGGGAGGGGACTGGGGAATGAGCAGTTCTTC.

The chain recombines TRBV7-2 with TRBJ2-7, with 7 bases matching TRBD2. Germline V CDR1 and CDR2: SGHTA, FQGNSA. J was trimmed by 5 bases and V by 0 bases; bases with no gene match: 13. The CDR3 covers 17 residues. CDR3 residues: CASSLASGFREDHEQYF. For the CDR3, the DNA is TGTGCCAGCAGCTTAGCATCAGGATTCCGGGAGGACCACGAGCAGTACTTC.

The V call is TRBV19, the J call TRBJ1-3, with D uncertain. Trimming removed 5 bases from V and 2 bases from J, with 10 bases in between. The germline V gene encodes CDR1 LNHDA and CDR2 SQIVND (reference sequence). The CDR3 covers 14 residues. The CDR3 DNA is TGTGCCAGTAGTCCCGGCGGGGCTGGAAACACCATATATTTT. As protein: CASSPGGAGNTIYF.

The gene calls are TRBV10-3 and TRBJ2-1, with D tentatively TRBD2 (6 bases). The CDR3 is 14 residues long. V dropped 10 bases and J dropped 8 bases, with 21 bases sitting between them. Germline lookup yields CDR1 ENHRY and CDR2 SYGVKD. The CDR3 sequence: CATLHWEESDEQFF. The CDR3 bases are TGTGCCACCCTCCATTGGGAGGAATCGGATGAGCAGTTCTTC.

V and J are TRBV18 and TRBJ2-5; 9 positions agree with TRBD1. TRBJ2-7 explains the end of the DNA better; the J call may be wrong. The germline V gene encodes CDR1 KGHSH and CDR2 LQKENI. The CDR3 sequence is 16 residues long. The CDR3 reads CASSPAGTGNSYEQYF. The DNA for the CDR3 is TGTGCCAGCTCACCTGCCGGGACAGGGAACTCATACGAGCAGTACTTC.

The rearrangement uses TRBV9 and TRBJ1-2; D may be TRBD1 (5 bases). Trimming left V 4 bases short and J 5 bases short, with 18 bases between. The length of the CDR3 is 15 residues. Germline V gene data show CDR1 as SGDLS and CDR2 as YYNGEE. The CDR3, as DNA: TGTGCCAGCAGCCCCGAGGTCGGGGGGGGATATGGCTACACCTTC. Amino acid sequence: CASSPEVGGGYGYTF.

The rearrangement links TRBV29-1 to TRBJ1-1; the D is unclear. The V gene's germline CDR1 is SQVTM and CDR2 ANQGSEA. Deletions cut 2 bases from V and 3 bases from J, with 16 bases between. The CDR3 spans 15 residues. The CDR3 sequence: CSVERVGGWYTEAFF. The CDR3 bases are TGCAGCGTTGAAAGGGTTGGCGGGTGGTACACTGAAGCTTTCTTT.

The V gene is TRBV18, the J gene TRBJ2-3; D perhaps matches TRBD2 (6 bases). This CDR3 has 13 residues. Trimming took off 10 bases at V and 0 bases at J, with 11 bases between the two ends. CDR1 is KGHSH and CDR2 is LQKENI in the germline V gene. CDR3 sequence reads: CANSGLSTDTQYF. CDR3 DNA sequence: TGTGCCAACAGCGGGCTTAGCACAGATACGCAGTATTTT.

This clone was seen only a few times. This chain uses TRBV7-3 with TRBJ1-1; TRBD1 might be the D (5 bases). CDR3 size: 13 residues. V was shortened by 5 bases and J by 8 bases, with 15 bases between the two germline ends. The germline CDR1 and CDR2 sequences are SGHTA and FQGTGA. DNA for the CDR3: TGTGCCAGCAGCACCTCAGGGTTAGGGGAAGCTTTCTTT. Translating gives CASSTSGLGEAFF.

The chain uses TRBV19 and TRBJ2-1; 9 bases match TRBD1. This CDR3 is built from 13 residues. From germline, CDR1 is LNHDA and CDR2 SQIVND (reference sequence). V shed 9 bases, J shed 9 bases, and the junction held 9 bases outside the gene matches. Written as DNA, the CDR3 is TGTGCCAGCTCGGACAGGGGAATAGGTGAGCAGTTCTTC. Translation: CASSDRGIGEQFF. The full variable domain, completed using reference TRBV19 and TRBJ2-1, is DGGITQSPKYLFRKEGQNVTLSCEQNLNHDAMYWYRQDPGQGLRLIYYSQIVNDFQKGDIAEGYSVSREKKESFPLTVTSAQKNPTAFYLCASSDRGIGEQFFGPGTRLTVL.

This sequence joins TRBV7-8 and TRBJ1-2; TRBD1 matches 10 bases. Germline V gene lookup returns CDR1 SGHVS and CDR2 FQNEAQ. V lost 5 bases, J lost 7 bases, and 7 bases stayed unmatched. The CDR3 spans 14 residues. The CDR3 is CASSHRDRGFGYTF. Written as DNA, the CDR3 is TGTGCCAGCAGCCACCGGGACAGGGGATTTGGCTACACCTTC. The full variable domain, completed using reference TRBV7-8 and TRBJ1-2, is GAGVSQSPRYKVAKRGQDVALRCDPISGHVSLFWYQQALGQGPEFLTYFQNEAQLDKSGLPSDRFFAERPEGSVSTLKIQRTQQEDSAVYLCASSHRDRGFGYTFGSGTRLTVV.

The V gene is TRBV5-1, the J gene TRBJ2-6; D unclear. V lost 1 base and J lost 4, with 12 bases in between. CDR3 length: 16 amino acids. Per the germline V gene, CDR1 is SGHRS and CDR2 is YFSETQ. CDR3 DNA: TGCGCCAGCAGCTTGCTCTCTTCCGGGGGGGCCAACGTCCTGACTTTC. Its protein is CASSLLSSGGANVLTF.

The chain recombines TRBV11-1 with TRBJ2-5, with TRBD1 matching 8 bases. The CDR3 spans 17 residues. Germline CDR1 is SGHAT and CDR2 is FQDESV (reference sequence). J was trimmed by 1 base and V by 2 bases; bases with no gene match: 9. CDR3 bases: TGTGCCAGCAGCTTAAAATGGGGCAGGGGGCGCCAAGAGACCCAGTACTTC. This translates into CASSLKWGRGRQETQYF. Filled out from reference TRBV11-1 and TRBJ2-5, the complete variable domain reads EAEVAQSPRYKITEKSQAVAFWCDPISGHATLYWYRQILGQGPELLVQFQDESVVDDSQLPKDRFSAERLKGVDSTLKIQPAELGDSAMYLCASSLKWGRGRQETQYFGPGTRLLVL.

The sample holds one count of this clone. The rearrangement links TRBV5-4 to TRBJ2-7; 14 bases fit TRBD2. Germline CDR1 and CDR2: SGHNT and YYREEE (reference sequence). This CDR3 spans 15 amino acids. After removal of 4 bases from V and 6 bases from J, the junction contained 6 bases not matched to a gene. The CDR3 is CASSLGLAGGREQYF. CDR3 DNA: TGTGCCAGCAGCCTAGGACTAGCGGGAGGACGCGAGCAGTACTTC. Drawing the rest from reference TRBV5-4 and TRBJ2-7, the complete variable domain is ETGVTQSPTHLIKTRGQQVTLRCSSQSGHNTVSWYQQALGQGPQFIFQYYREEENGRGNFPPRFSGLQFPNYSSELNVNALELDDSALYLCASSLGLAGGREQYFGPGTRLTVT.

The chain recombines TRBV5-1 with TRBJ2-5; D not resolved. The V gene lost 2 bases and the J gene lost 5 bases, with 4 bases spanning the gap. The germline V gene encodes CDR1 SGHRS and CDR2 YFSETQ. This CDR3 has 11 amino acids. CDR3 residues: CASSFSETQYF. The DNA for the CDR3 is TGCGCCAGCAGCTTTTCTGAGACCCAGTACTTC.